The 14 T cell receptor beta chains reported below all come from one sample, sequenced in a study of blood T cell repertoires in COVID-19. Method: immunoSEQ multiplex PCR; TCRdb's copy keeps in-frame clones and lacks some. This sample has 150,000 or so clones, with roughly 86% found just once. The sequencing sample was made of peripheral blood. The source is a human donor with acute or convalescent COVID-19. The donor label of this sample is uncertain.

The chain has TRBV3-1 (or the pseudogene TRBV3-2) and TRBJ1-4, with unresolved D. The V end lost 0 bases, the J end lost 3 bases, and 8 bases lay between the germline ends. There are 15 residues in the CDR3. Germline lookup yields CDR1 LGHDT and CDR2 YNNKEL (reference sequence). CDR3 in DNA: TGTGCCAGCAGCCAAGAGGTGGCAGCTAATGAAAAACTGTTTTTT. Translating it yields CASSQEVAANEKLFF.

The CDR3 nucleotides are TGTGCCAGCAGTGAAATGCAGGTGACTCAGCCCCAGCATTTT. Translated, it gives CASSEMQVTQPQHF. The chain employs TRBV2 and TRBJ1-5; D is undetermined. Germline V CDR1 and CDR2: SNHLY, FYNNEI. V was trimmed by 2 bases and J by 6 bases, leaving 11 bases between them. The CDR3 extends over 14 amino acids.

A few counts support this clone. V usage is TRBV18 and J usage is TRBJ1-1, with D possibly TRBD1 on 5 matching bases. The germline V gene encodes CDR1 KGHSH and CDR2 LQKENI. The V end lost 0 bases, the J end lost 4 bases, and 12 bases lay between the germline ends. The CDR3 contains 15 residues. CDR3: CASSPPLGAATEAFF. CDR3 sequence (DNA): TGTGCCAGCTCACCACCTCTAGGGGCGGCCACTGAAGCTTTCTTT.

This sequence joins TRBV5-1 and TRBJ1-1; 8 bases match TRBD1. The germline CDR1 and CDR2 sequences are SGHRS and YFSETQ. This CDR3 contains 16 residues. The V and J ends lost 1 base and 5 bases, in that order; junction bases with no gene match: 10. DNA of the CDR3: TGCGCCAGCAGCTTGACCGGGACAGGTTCGCGGACTGAAGCTTTCTTT. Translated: CASSLTGTGSRTEAFF.

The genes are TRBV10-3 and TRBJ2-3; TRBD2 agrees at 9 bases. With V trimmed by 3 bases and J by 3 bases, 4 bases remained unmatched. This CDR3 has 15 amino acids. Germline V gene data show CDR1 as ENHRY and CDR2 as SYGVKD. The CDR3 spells CAISEGGGATDTQYF. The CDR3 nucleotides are TGTGCCATCAGTGAAGGCGGGGGGGCGACAGATACGCAGTATTTT.

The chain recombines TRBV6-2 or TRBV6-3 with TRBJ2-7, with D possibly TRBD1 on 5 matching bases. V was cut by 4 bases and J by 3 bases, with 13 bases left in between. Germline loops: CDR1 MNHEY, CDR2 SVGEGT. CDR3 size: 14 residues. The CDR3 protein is CASSSREDLYEQYF. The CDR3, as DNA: TGTGCCAGCAGTTCCAGGGAAGACCTCTACGAGCAGTACTTC.

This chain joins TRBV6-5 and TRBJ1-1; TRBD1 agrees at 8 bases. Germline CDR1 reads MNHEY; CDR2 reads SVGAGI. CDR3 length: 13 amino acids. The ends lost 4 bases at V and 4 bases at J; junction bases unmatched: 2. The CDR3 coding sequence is TGTGCCAGCAGTTTTACAGGGGGCACTGAAGCTTTCTTT. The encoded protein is CASSFTGGTEAFF.

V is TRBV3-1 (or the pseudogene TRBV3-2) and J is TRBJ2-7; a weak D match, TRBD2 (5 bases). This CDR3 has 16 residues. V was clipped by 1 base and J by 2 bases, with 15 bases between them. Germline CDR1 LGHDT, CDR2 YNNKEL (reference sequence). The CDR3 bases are TGTGCCAGCAGCCAAGGATCCGGGGTTAAGACCTACGAGCAGTACTTC. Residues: CASSQGSGVKTYEQYF.

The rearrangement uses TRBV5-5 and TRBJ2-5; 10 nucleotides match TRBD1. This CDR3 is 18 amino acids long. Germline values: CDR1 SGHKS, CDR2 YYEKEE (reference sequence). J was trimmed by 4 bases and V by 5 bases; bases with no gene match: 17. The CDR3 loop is CASRITPGQGQLRETQYF. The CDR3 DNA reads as TGTGCCAGCAGAATAACGCCGGGACAGGGGCAATTAAGAGAGACCCAGTACTTC.

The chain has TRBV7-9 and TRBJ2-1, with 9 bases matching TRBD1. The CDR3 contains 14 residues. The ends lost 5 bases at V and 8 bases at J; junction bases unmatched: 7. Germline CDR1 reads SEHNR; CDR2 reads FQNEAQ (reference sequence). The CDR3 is CASSQNRGPDEQFF. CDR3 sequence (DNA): TGTGCCAGCAGCCAGAACAGGGGGCCAGATGAGCAGTTCTTC.

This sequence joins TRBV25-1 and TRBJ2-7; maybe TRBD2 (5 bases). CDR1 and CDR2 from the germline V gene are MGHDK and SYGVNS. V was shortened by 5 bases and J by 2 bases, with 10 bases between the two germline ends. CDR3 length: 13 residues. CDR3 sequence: CASSLGSTYEQYF. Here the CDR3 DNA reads TGTGCCAGCAGTCTAGGGAGCACCTACGAGCAGTACTTC.

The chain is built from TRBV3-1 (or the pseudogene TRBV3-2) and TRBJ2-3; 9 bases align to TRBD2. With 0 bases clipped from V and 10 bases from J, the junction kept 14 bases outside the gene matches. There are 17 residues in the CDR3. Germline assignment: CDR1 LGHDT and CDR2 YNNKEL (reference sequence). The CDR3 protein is CASSQEGIGTSKRAQYF. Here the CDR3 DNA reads TGTGCCAGCAGCCAAGAAGGAATCGGGACTAGCAAGAGGGCGCAGTATTTT.

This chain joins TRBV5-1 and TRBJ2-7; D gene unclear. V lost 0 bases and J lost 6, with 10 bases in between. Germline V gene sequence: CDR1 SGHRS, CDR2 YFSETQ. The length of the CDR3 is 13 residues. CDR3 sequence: CASSLVLFGEQYF. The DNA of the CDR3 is TGCGCCAGCAGCTTGGTTCTCTTCGGCGAGCAGTACTTC.

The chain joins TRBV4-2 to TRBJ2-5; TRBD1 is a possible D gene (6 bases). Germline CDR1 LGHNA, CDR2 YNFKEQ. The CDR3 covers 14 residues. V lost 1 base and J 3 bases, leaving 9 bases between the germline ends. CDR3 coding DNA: TGTGCCAGCAGCCAAGGCAGGGGCGAAGAGACCCAGTACTTC. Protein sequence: CASSQGRGEETQYF.